This TCR beta chain derives from a study of cytomegalovirus exposure and HLA in healthy donors. Study information: Among the roughly 400 genotyped donors, just over 80% were placed in the Caucasian-associated ancestry cluster.

Study conclusions and caveats: Indistinguishable V segments, including TRBV6-2 and TRBV6-3, were excluded. TCR beta sequences reportedly predicted most subjects' HLA-A and HLA-B alleles accurately. In a later analysis, donors in an Asian-associated ancestry cluster reportedly had fewer N-insertions in productive TCRs than the cohort mean.

Trimming took 1 base from V and 1 from J, leaving 7 bases between them. Germline CDR1 reads KGHSH; CDR2 reads LQKENI. The CDR3 runs to 14 residues. On this clone itself: Its antigen is not identified.

PCR amplification relied on 60 Vbeta primers (plus 13 Jbeta primers). Assay used: immunoSEQ multiplex PCR; TCRdb lists only in-frame clones, some missing. The repertoire includes roughly 150,000 clones, 76% of them detected once, and about 3% sits in the top ten. The receptor comes from a male donor in good health and CMV-seronegative. Material: PBMCs. The rearrangement links TRBV18 to TRBJ1-1; tentatively, D is TRBD1 (5 bases). DNA for the CDR3: TGTGCCAGCTCACCACGACAGACGAACACTGAAGCTTTCTTT. Translating it yields CASSPRQTNTEAFF.